This record concerns one T cell receptor (beta chain) sequence. Antigen specificity is unknown. Alongside a J-beta primer mix, a sample-barcoded 5' primer served in a second PCR lasting roughly 6 to 12 cycles. Each cDNA was tagged by a template-switch adaptor containing 12 random nucleotides. TCRdb recomputed calls from the 5' RACE reads with MiXCR, one row per CDR3 protein. This sample has fewer than 800,000 distinct CDR3 sequences, with about a third found just once. Per the germline V gene, CDR1 is SGHVS and CDR2 is FQNEAQ. The CDR3 spans 16 residues. V gave up 0 bases and J gave up 4 bases; unmatched junction bases: 7. These data belong to a study of blood T cells in healthy people across ages. Study-wide points: PBMCs left unsorted prevented a conclusive naive versus antigen-experienced comparison. It was found that TCR beta diversity correlated strongly with the percentage of naive T cells.

The sequence came from a woman older than 75 in good health. The chain has TRBV7-8 and TRBJ2-3; TRBD1 aligns across 7 bases. Sequenced: blood. The CDR3 DNA is TGTGCCAGCAGCTTAGCGCCCAGGGGGAAAGCAGATACGCAGTATTTT. Amino acids: CASSLAPRGKADTQYF.